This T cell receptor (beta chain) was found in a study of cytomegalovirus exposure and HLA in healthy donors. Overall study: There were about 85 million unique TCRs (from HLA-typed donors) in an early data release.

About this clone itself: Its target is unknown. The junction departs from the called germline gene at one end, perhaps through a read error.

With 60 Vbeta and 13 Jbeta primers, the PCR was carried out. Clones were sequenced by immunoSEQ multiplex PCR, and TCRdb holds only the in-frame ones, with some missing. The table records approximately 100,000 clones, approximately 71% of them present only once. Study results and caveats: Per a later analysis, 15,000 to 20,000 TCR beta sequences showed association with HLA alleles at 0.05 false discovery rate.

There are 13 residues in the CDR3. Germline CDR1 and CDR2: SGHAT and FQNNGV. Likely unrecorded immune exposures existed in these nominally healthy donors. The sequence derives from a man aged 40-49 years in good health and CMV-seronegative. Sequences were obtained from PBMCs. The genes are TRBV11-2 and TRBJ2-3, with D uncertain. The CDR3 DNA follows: TGTGCCAGCAGCTTTCCCAGCGCAGATGCGCAGTATTTT. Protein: CASSFPSADAQYF.